This entry lists 21 T cell receptor beta chains sequenced from one sample in a study of read filtering for tumor transcriptome and immune sequencing. Molecular barcoded adaptors covering alpha/delta and beta/gamma chains were used on about 0.4 ug RNA. TCRdb processed the reads anew with MiXCR; each CDR3 protein has one entry. The table lists some 22,000 distinct CDR3 sequences, under 25% of them singletons, with 15% to 20% in the top ten. The specimen was a population of CD138-negative cells sorted from bone marrow. The receptors originated from a donor at least 40 years old with multiple myeloma.

This clonotype was seen just once. CDR3 nucleotides: TGTGCCGGCGGTAGCGGGAGAAGTCCCGATACGCAGCATTTT. Encoded protein: CAGGSGRSPDTQHF. The rearrangement links TRBV6-4 to TRBJ2-3; D uncertain. TRBJ1-5 matches the DNA end more closely, so the J call is doubtful. CDR3 length equals 14 residues. The V gene's germline CDR1 is MRHNA and CDR2 SNTAGT.

This clonotype was seen ten or more times. The chain is built from TRBV29-1 and TRBJ2-3; possibly TRBD2 for D (6 bases). CDR1 SQVTM and CDR2 ANQGSEA come from the germline V gene. The CDR3 loop spans 15 amino acids. V was cut by 0 bases and J by 2 bases, with 12 bases left in between. The CDR3 DNA sequence: TGCAGCGTTGAAGAGGGGGGAGGCTCCACAGATACGCAGTATTTT. Translation: CSVEEGGGSTDTQYF.

This clonotype was seen ten or more times. The rearrangement uses TRBV28 and TRBJ2-7, with D perhaps matching TRBD2 (5 bases). The CDR3 runs to 14 residues. Trimming left V 6 bases short and J 0 bases short, with 12 bases between. Per germline, CDR1 MDHEN and CDR2 SYDVKM. This chain's CDR3 is CASSQPGVSYEQYF. The CDR3 DNA follows: TGTGCCAGCAGCCAACCCGGGGTCTCCTACGAGCAGTACTTC. The full variable domain, in which reference TRBV28 and TRBJ2-7 provide the parts outside the CDR3, is DVKVTQSSRYLVKRTGEKVFLECVQDMDHENMFWYRQDPGLGLRLIYFSYDVKMKEKGDIPEGYSVSREKKERFSLILESASTNQTSMYLCASSQPGVSYEQYFGPGTRLTVT.

A word on this clonotype: This sequence may be a read error, since a much larger clone differs from it by one base. The V gene is TRBV29-1, the J gene TRBJ1-2, with no clear D. CDR1 and CDR2 from the germline V gene are SQVTM and ANQGSEA. The CDR3 spans 12 residues. CDR3 in DNA: TGCAGCGTTGTTGAGGGCAACTATGGCTACATCTTC. This sequence encodes CSVVEGNYGYIF. The full variable domain, in which reference TRBV29-1 and TRBJ1-2 provide the parts outside the CDR3, is SAVISQKPSRDICQRGTSLTIQCQVDSQVTMMFWYRQQPGQSLTLIATANQGSEATYESGFVIDKFPISRPNLTFSTLTVSNMSPEDSSIYLCSVVEGNYGYIFGSGTRLTVV.

This clonotype has at least ten counts. The genes are TRBV30 and TRBJ2-1; 7 bases match TRBD2. Germline CDR1 GTSNPN, CDR2 SVGIG (reference sequence). This CDR3 comprises 14 residues. Unmatched junction bases numbered 5, after V lost 2 bases and J lost 4 bases. CDR3: CAWSSGLGYNEQFF. The CDR3 region has the DNA TGTGCCTGGAGTAGTGGACTAGGATACAATGAGCAGTTCTTC. Drawing the rest from reference TRBV30 and TRBJ2-1, the complete variable domain is SQTIHQWPATLVQPVGSPLSLECTVEGTSNPNLYWYRQAAGRGLQLLFYSVGIGQISSEVPQNLSASRPQDRQFILSSKKLLLSDSGFYLCAWSSGLGYNEQFFGPGTRLTVL.

This clonotype was recorded at least ten times. The chain carries TRBV5-1 and TRBJ2-3; D call uncertain. This CDR3 has 14 residues. The ends were cut back, 0 bases at V and 1 base at J, with 6 bases in the middle. From germline, CDR1 is SGHRS and CDR2 YFSETQ. This CDR3 reads CASSLGGGTDTQYF. CDR3 DNA sequence: TGCGCCAGCAGCTTGGGTGGCGGCACAGATACGCAGTATTTT.

This clonotype was seen repeatedly, ten times or more. This chain links TRBV9 with TRBJ2-7, with unresolved D. Germline-derived CDR1 and CDR2 are SGDLS and YYNGEE. V was shortened by 2 bases and J by 4 bases, with 13 bases between the two germline ends. The length of the CDR3 is 14 residues. The CDR3 here is CASSVTPDGYEQYF. CDR3 coding DNA: TGTGCCAGCAGCGTCACTCCCGACGGATACGAGCAGTACTTC.

By share of the sample, this clonotype is medium-sized. The V and J genes are TRBV3-1 and TRBJ2-1; D is unresolved. Germline loops: CDR1 LGHDT, CDR2 YNNKEL (reference sequence). There are 14 residues in the CDR3. The V end was cut by 0 bases, the J end by 12 bases, with 15 bases between. The CDR3 DNA reads as TGTGCCAGCAGCCAAGAGATTTCCACCGGCGGGCAGTTCTTC. As protein: CASSQEISTGGQFF.

This clonotype was recorded at least ten times. The rearrangement joins TRBV4-2 to TRBJ2-4, with D perhaps matching TRBD1 or TRBD2 (5 bases each). The V gene lost 0 bases and the J gene lost 1 base, with 10 bases spanning the gap. Germline-derived CDR1 and CDR2 are LGHNA and YNFKEQ. This CDR3 has 16 amino acids. Here the CDR3 DNA reads TGTGCCAGCAGCCAAGAGGGGGTACGGGCCAAAAACATTCAGTACTTC. This codes for CASSQEGVRAKNIQYF.

Ten or more counts support this clonotype. The gene calls are TRBV29-1 and TRBJ2-1; D unclear. Trimming cost V 4 bases and J 9 bases, with 13 bases left between them. The germline gives CDR1 SQVTM, CDR2 ANQGSEA. The CDR3 sequence is 12 residues long. The CDR3 nucleotides are TGCAGCGTTGTATGGGTTGATCTTGAGCAGTTCTTC. Protein sequence: CSVVWVDLEQFF.

This clonotype was detected only a few times. The J gene is TRBJ2-4, the V gene TRBV5-8; D may be TRBD2 (5 bases). The germline V gene encodes CDR1 SGHTS and CDR2 YDEGEE. This CDR3 has 11 residues. The germline V and J ends were trimmed by 0 bases and 12 bases, with 7 bases remaining between them. The DNA of the CDR3 is TGTGCCAGCAGCTTGGACGCGGGTCAGTACTTC. Its protein product is CASSLDAGQYF.

This clonotype was detected many times. A much larger clone differs from this one at a single base, so this may be a read error. The gene calls are TRBV7-9 and TRBJ1-1; D is undetermined. Trimming shortened V by 9 bases and J by 1 base, and 18 bases separated the two germline ends. CDR1 is SEHNR, CDR2 FQNEAQ, per germline (reference sequence). The CDR3 has 15 residues. The CDR3 loop is CARSPKLAGNTEAFF. The CDR3 DNA sequence: TGTGCCAGGAGCCCCAAATTGGCGGGGAACACTGAAGCTTTCTTT.

The chain couples TRBV5-4 to TRBJ2-3, with D perhaps matching TRBD2 (5 bases). Trimming left V 0 bases short and J 6 bases short, with 14 bases between. CDR1 SGHNT and CDR2 YYREEE come from the germline V gene (reference sequence). The CDR3 totals 15 residues. CDR3 DNA sequence: TGTGCCAGCAGCTTGGAGGGAATCAGGAGGGATACGCAGTATTTT. This sequence encodes CASSLEGIRRDTQYF.

This clonotype was detected ten times or more. This chain joins TRBV5-1 and TRBJ2-2; D gene uncertain. Trimming left V 4 bases short and J 6 bases short, with 13 bases between. The CDR3 contains 14 residues. From germline, CDR1 is SGHRS and CDR2 YFSETQ. For the CDR3, the DNA is TGCGCCAGCAGCCCCTCGAGCCAGGCCGGGGAGCTGTTTTTT. The encoded protein is CASSPSSQAGELFF.

This clonotype was detected many times. The chain recombines TRBV6-1 with TRBJ1-2; D gene ambiguous. There are 11 residues in the CDR3. V shed 6 bases and J shed 14 bases, with 16 bases lying between them. Germline-derived CDR1 and CDR2 are MNHNS and SASEGT. The CDR3 region is CASRSTRTWTF. The CDR3 nucleotides are TGTGCCAGCAGGTCTACAAGGACGTGGACCTTC.

This clonotype has a count of ten or more. This may be a read error, as it is one base from a much larger clone. This chain uses TRBV7-2 with TRBJ2-1; 16 nucleotides align to TRBD2. CDR3 size: 17 residues. CDR1 and CDR2 from the germline V gene are SGHTA and FQGNSA. CDR3 loop: CAGSLGTSGRAYNEQFF. In nucleotides, the CDR3 is TGTGCCGGCAGCTTAGGGACTAGCGGGAGGGCCTACAATGAGCAGTTCTTC.

On this clonotype itself: It is likely a read error, because the conserved phenylalanine at the end of the CDR3 is missing. The chain is built from TRBV18 and TRBJ2-7; D could derive from TRBD1 or TRBD2 (5 bases each). The CDR3 contains 15 residues. V lost 7 bases and J lost 2, with 18 bases in between. The germline gives CDR1 KGHSH, CDR2 LQKENI. The CDR3, as DNA: TGTGCCAGCTTACCCCGGGACGGCCAAGCCTACGAGCAGTACTCC. Amino acids: CASLPRDGQAYEQYS.

This clonotype has at least ten counts. In DNA form, the CDR3 reads TGTGCCAGCAGCTCCCGGGCTGGGGTTGGGACAGATACGCAGTATTTT. Protein sequence: CASSSRAGVGTDTQYF. This rearrangement joins TRBV28 to TRBJ2-3; D remains unclear. V lost 6 bases and J lost 3, with 19 bases in between. Per the germline V gene, CDR1 is MDHEN and CDR2 is SYDVKM. The CDR3 has 16 amino acids.

This clonotype rates as medium-sized. The genes are TRBV28 and TRBJ2-1, with a tentative D call TRBD1 (5 bases). V was shortened by 6 bases and J by 9 bases, with 27 bases between the two germline ends. The CDR3 has 17 amino acids. Germline loops: CDR1 MDHEN, CDR2 SYDVKM. CDR3 protein: CASSTPSLRGNNGEQFF. CDR3 nucleotide sequence: TGTGCCAGCAGCACGCCATCCCTTAGGGGCAACAATGGTGAGCAGTTCTTC.

The chain links TRBV14 to TRBJ2-5; D possibly corresponds to TRBD2 (6 bases). Germline V lookup: CDR1 SGHDN, CDR2 FVKESK. CDR3 length equals 13 residues. V was cut by 10 bases and J by 3 bases, with 15 bases left in between. The CDR3 bases are TGTGCCACCGCAGCGGGCGGGGAAGAGACCCAGTACTTC. Protein product: CATAAGGEETQYF.

Remarks on this clonotype: One junction end does not reproduce the germline sequence, and a read error may be involved. This chain links TRBV29-1 with TRBJ2-7, with TRBD2 matching 7 bases. CDR3 size: 15 residues. Germline V gene sequence: CDR1 SQVTM, CDR2 ANQGSEA. The CDR3 bases are TGCAGCGTTTTTACCAGCGGGATCGCGTCCTACGAGCGGTACTTC. This codes for CSVFTSGIASYERYF.